Sequencing of this T cell receptor (beta chain) was carried out in a study of cytomegalovirus exposure and HLA in healthy donors. Study observations and caveats: Solely CMV serostatus was available to characterize immune exposure. TCR beta V segments were, for the most part, productive about 87% or about 30% of the time in an earlier analysis. TRBV6-2, TRBV6-3 and some other V segments were unresolvable in 87-base-pair reads.

The junction had 8 bases not matched to a gene; V was cut back by 5 bases and J by 0 bases. The germline V gene encodes CDR1 SGHVS and CDR2 FQNEAQ. CDR3 size: 17 residues. The PCR ran on 60 Vbeta and 13 Jbeta primers. Sequenced by immunoSEQ multiplex PCR; TCRdb stores in-frame clones only, minus some. Of around 140,000 clones listed, roughly 9% were seen once; the top ten hold roughly 6.4%. With respect to this clone: Its antigen is currently unknown.

This TCR came from a woman in her forties in good health and CMV-seropositive. The J gene is TRBJ2-3, the V gene TRBV7-8; 10 bases agree with TRBD2. Specimen: PBMCs. This chain's CDR3 is CASSRRIAGGSTDTQYF. CDR3 DNA sequence: TGTGCCAGCAGCCGACGTATAGCGGGGGGAAGCACAGATACGCAGTATTTT.